The present T cell receptor beta chain was sequenced within a study of blood T cell repertoires in COVID-19. Background on the study: Samples came from the United States, Italy and Spain, spanning acute and convalescent COVID-19. PBMCs, B-cell-depleted T cells, or T cells provided the cDNA or gDNA that made up the material.

In the authors' workflow: Amplification of reference gene primers was used by the study to estimate nucleated cell counts. This table comes from immunoSEQ multiplex PCR, and its TCRdb copy is limited to in-frame clones, with some not included. D and trimming were read from the DNA, whereas the V and J calls and clone size are those reported in that table. The sample consists of hundreds of thousands of clones, around nine tenths of them appearing once. During active infection, Seattle patients enrolled and were then monitored through disease. The source is a woman aged 70-85 years with COVID-19, enrolled during active disease. Source material: peripheral blood.

The CDR3 DNA reads as TGTGCCTGGAGTTCGGAGGGGTGGGGCACTGAAGCTTTCTTT. This translates into CAWSSEGWGTEAFF. This chain joins TRBV30 and TRBJ1-1; D might be TRBD1 (5 bases). Germline assignment: CDR1 GTSNPN and CDR2 SVGIG (reference sequence). The V and J ends lost 2 bases and 4 bases respectively, with 14 bases between them. This CDR3 region has 14 residues.